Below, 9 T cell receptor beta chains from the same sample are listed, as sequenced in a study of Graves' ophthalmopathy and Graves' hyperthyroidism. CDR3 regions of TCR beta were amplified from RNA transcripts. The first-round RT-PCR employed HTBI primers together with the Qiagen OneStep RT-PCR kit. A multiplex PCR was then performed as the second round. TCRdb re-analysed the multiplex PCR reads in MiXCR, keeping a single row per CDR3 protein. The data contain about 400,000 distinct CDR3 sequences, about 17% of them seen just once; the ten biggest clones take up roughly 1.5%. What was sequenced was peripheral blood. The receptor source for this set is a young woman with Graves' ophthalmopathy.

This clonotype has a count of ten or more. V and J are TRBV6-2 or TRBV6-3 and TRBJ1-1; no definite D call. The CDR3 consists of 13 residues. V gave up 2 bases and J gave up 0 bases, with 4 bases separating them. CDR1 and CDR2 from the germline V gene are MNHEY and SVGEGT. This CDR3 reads CASSYPLNTEAFF. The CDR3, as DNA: TGTGCCAGCAGTTACCCGTTGAACACTGAAGCTTTCTTT.

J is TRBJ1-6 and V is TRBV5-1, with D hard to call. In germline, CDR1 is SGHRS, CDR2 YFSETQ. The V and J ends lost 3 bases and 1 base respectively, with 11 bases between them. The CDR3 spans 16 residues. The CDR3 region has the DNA TGCGCCAGCAGCTCCCTAGCGAGTTCCTATAATTCACCCCTCCACTTT. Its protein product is CASSSLASSYNSPLHF.

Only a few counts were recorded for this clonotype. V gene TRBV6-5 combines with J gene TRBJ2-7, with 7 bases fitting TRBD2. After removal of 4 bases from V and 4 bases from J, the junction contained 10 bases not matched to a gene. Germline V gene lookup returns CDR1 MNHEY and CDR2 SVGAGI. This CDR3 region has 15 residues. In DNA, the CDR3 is TGTGCCAGCAGTTCCTTGGGGGGAGGGACTTACGAGCAGTACTTC. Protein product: CASSSLGGGTYEQYF.

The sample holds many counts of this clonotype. In nucleotides, the CDR3 is TGTGCCAGCAGTTATGGGACAGGGCTGAGCGGCTACACCTTC. It encodes CASSYGTGLSGYTF. The rearrangement links TRBV6-2 or TRBV6-3 to TRBJ1-2; TRBD1 aligns across 9 bases. Germline CDR1 is MNHEY and CDR2 is SVGEGT. V lost 3 bases to trimming and J lost 8 bases; unmatched junction nucleotides: 7. The CDR3 totals 14 residues.

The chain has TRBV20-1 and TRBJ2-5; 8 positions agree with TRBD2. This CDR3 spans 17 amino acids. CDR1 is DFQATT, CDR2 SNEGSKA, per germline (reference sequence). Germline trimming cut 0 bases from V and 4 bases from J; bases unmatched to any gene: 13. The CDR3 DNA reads TGCAGTGCTAGAGATAACTTAGGAGCGGGGGAGGGAGAGACCCAGTACTTC. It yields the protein CSARDNLGAGEGETQYF.

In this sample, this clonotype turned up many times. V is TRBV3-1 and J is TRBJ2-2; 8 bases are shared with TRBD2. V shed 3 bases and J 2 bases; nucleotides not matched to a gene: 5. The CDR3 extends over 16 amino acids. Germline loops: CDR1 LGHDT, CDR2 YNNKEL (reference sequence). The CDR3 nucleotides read TGTGCCAGCAGCCACCGACTAGCGACAAACACCGGGGAGCTGTTTTTT. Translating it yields CASSHRLATNTGELFF.

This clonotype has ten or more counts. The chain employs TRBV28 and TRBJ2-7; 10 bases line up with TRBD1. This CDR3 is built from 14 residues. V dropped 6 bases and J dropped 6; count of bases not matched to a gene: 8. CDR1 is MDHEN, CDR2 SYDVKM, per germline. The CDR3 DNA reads TGTGCCAGCAGATCCGGGACAGGGGTTGTCGAGCAGTACTTC. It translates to CASRSGTGVVEQYF.

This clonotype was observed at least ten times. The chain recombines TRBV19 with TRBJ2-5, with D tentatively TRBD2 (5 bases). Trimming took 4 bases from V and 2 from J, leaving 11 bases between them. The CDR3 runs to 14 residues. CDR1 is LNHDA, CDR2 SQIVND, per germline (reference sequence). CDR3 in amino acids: CASSRSGIQETQYF. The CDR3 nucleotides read TGTGCCAGTAGTAGGTCGGGGATTCAAGAGACCCAGTACTTC. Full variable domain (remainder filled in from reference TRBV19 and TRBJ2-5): DGGITQSPKYLFRKEGQNVTLSCEQNLNHDAMYWYRQDPGQGLRLIYYSQIVNDFQKGDIAEGYSVSREKKESFPLTVTSAQKNPTAFYLCASSRSGIQETQYFGPGTRLLVL.

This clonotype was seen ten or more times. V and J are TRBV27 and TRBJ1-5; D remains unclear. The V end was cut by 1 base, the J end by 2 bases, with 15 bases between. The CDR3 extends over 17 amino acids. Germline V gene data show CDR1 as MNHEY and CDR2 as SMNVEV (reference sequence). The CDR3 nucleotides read TGTGCCAGCAGTTTATTCCCCCCCGGAGGAGGCAATCAGCCCCAGCATTTT. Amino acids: CASSLFPPGGGNQPQHF.